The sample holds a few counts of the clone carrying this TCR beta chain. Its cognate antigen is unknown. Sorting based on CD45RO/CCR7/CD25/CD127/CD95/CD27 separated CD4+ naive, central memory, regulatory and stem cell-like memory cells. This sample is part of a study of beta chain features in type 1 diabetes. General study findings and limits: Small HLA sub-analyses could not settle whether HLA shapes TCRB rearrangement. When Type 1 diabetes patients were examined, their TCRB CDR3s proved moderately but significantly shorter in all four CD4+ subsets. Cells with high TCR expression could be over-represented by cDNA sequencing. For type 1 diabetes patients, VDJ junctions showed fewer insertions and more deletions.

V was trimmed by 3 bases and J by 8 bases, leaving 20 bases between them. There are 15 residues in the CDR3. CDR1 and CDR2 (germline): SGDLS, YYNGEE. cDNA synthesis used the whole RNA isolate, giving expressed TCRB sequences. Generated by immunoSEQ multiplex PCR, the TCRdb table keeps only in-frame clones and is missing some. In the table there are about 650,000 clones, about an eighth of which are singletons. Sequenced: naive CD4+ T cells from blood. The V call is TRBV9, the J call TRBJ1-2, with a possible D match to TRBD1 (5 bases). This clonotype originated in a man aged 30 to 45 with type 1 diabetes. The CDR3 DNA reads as TGTGCCAGCAGCGAGGCCCCGGGACCAACCTACGGCTACACCTTC. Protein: CASSEAPGPTYGYTF.